This TCR beta chain comes out of a study of tumor-infiltrating lymphocytes in oesophageal squamous cell carcinoma. V lost 2 bases and J lost 2, with 7 bases in between. This CDR3 is 15 amino acids long. This clonotype is judged medium-sized. TCRdb re-called the PCR reads through MiXCR, storing one row per CDR3 protein. The data show almost 20,000 distinct CDR3 sequences, 40% to 50% seen once. This receptor was taken from a male donor with esophageal squamous cell carcinoma. V and J are TRBV12-3 or TRBV12-4 and TRBJ2-6, with D tentatively TRBD2 (6 bases). Sample: esophageal tumor tissue. Here the CDR3 reads CASSLRRAGANVLTF. The CDR3, as DNA: TGTGCCAGCAGTTTAAGGAGGGCTGGGGCCAACGTCCTGACTTTC.